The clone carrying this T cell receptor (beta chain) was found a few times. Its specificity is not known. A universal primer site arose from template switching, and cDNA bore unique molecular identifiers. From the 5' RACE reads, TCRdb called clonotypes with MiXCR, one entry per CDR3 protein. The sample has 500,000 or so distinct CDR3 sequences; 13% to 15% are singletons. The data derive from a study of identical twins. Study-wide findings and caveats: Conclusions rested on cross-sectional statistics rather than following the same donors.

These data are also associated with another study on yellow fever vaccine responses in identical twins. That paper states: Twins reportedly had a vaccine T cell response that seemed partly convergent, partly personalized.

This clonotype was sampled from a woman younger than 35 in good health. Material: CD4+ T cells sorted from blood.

DNA of the CDR3: TGTGCCACCAGTGACCGACTAGCGGGCCCATACAATGAGCAGTTCTTC. As protein: CATSDRLAGPYNEQFF. The chain links TRBV24-1 to TRBJ2-1; 10 nucleotides match TRBD2. V shed 4 bases, J shed 4 bases, and the junction held 6 bases outside the gene matches. Germline CDR1 is KGHDR and CDR2 is SFDVKD. The CDR3 is 16 residues long.